The 10 T cell receptor beta chains in this list originate from one sample, sequenced in a study of radiotherapy plus CTLA-4 blockade in lung cancer. Sequencing was performed with immunoSEQ multiplex PCR; in TCRdb, only in-frame clones are kept and a portion is missing. This sample yields about 62,000 clones, of which about 80% are seen a single time; approximately 4% belongs to the top ten. The material sequenced was peripheral blood, taken from a patient treated with radiotherapy plus ipilimumab. These receptors were collected from a human donor with non-small cell lung cancer who had a complete response to radiotherapy plus ipilimumab.

The chain couples TRBV7-2 to TRBJ2-1, with D possibly being TRBD2 (5 bases). The ends were cut back, 2 bases at V and 4 bases at J, with 9 bases in the middle. The CDR3 extends over 14 amino acids. CDR1 is SGHTA and CDR2 is FQGNSA in the germline V gene. CDR3 nucleotides: TGTGCCAGCAGCTTATTAGCGCAGTACAATGAGCAGTTCTTC. Translation gives CASSLLAQYNEQFF.

This clone is a singleton in its sample. The chain uses TRBV10-1 and TRBJ2-5; D may be TRBD1 (6 bases). The CDR3 is made up of 14 amino acids. Germline CDR1 and CDR2: WNHNN and SYGVQD (reference sequence). Trimming shortened V by 2 bases and J by 5 bases, and 12 bases separated the two germline ends. DNA of the CDR3: TGCGCCAGCAGTGAGGAACAGGGAATGGAGACCCAGTACTTC. Protein: CASSEEQGMETQYF.

The chain is built from TRBV21-1 and TRBJ2-1; TRBD1, the D gene given by the table, was not confirmed from the DNA. TRBV21-1 is a pseudogene. The CDR3 is 14 residues long. CDR3: CASSNPGRANEQFF. CDR3 DNA sequence: TGTGCCAGCAGCAACCCAGGCAGGGCAAATGAGCAGTTCTTC.

The rearrangement joins TRBV10-2 to TRBJ1-6; a possible D gene is TRBD1 (6 bases). V was pared by 2 bases and J by 3 bases, with 17 bases between. This CDR3 has 18 amino acids. Germline CDR1 and CDR2: WSHSY and SAAADI. CDR3 coding DNA: TGCGCCAGCAGTGAGACGTTAGGGGGTGCCTACTATAATTCACCCCTCCACTTT. Translated, it gives CASSETLGGAYYNSPLHF.

This chain uses TRBV19 with TRBJ2-6; 9 bases line up with TRBD1. CDR1 LNHDA and CDR2 SQIVND come from the germline V gene (reference sequence). J lost 1 base, V lost 10 bases, and 11 bases had no gene match. The CDR3 is 17 residues long. This CDR3 is CAKSKQGAQSGANVLTF. The CDR3 DNA reads as TGTGCCAAGTCCAAACAGGGGGCGCAATCTGGGGCCAACGTCCTGACTTTC.

This clone was seen a single time. This chain connects TRBV6-5 to TRBJ1-2, with unresolved D. V lost 0 bases and J 7 bases, leaving 12 bases between the germline ends. The CDR3 runs to 14 residues. The V gene's germline CDR1 is MNHEY and CDR2 SVGAGI. CDR3 sequence: CASSYSGQATGYTF. CDR3 in DNA: TGTGCCAGCAGTTACTCTGGTCAAGCGACTGGCTACACCTTC.

This clone was recorded a few times. The V call is TRBV19, the J call TRBJ2-3; a possible D gene is TRBD1 (6 bases). The CDR3 runs to 16 residues. Germline CDR1 reads LNHDA; CDR2 reads SQIVND (reference sequence). V dropped 5 bases and J dropped 0 bases, with 15 bases sitting between them. CDR3 DNA sequence: TGTGCCAGTAGTCCCATTCCAGGGGCTAGCACAGATACGCAGTATTTT. It yields the protein CASSPIPGASTDTQYF. The complete variable domain, with remaining parts taken from reference TRBV19 and TRBJ2-3, reads DGGITQSPKYLFRKEGQNVTLSCEQNLNHDAMYWYRQDPGQGLRLIYYSQIVNDFQKGDIAEGYSVSREKKESFPLTVTSAQKNPTAFYLCASSPIPGASTDTQYFGPGTRLTVL.

V usage is TRBV5-1 and J usage is TRBJ2-1; 7 bases agree with TRBD2. This CDR3 is 15 amino acids long. Germline V lookup: CDR1 SGHRS, CDR2 YFSETQ. V shed 1 base, J shed 5 bases, and the junction held 6 bases outside the gene matches. The CDR3 region has the DNA TGCGCCAGCAGCTTGTCGCCTAGCGGCAACAATGAGCAGTTCTTC. Its translation is CASSLSPSGNNEQFF.

The rearrangement uses TRBV9 and TRBJ1-6, with 7 bases matching TRBD1. This CDR3 has 15 amino acids. In germline, CDR1 is SGDLS, CDR2 YYNGEE. Trimming at V came to 2 bases and at J to 7 bases, leaving 6 bases not matched to a gene. This CDR3 is CASSVHPRGNSPLHF. DNA of the CDR3: TGTGCCAGCAGCGTCCACCCCAGGGGGAATTCACCCCTCCACTTT.

The chain carries TRBV5-1 and TRBJ2-1, with TRBD2 identical over 15 bases. The ends lost 4 bases at V and 8 bases at J; junction bases unmatched: 4. Per germline, CDR1 SGHRS and CDR2 YFSETQ. The CDR3 totals 15 residues. This chain's CDR3 is CASSPGLAGGYEQFF. Written as DNA, the CDR3 is TGCGCCAGCAGCCCCGGACTAGCGGGAGGGTATGAGCAGTTCTTC.